This T cell receptor (beta chain) was recovered during a study of cytomegalovirus exposure and HLA in healthy donors. In the study overall: A prior analysis found about 110 million unique TCR beta sequences from approximately 190 million T cells.

Points on this clone: Antigen: not known.

The CDR3 sequence is 16 residues long. Germline lookup yields CDR1 SGHRS and CDR2 YFSETQ. V lost 4 bases, J lost 2 bases, and 4 bases stayed unmatched. General study findings and limits: Accounts indicate the classifier identified cytomegalovirus status with strong specificity and sensitivity.

A multiplex PCR was run with 60 Vbeta primers and 13 Jbeta primers. Produced via immunoSEQ multiplex PCR; TCRdb's table is partial and in-frame only. The data hold 120,000 or so clones, with 83% observed a single time. Sequencing was performed on PBMCs. The chain has TRBV5-1 and TRBJ2-3, with TRBD2 matching 13 bases. This sequence was found in a man between 18 and 29 years old in good health and CMV-seropositive. The CDR3 is CASSRLAGGLTDTQYF. In DNA, the CDR3 is TGCGCCAGCAGCAGACTAGCGGGGGGCCTCACAGATACGCAGTATTTT.